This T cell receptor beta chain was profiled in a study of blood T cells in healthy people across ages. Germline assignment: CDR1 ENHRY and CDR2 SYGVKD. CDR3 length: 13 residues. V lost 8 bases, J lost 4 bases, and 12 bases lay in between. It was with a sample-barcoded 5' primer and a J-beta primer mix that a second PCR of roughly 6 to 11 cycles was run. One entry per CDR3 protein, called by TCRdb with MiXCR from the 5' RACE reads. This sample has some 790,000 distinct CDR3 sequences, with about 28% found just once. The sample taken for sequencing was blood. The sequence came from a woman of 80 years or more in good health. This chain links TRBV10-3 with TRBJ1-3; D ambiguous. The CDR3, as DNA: TGTGCCATCGCTAGGGAGCCGGGAAACACCATATATTTT. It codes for CAIAREPGNTIYF.